Sequencing of this T cell receptor (beta chain) was carried out in a study of CD8+ T cells in alopecia areata. General study points: Besides other cells, scalp samples also yield sequences of resident alphabeta T cells from normal skin.

Reverse transcription of extracted RNA yielded cDNA, which provided the sequencing template. Profiled with immunoSEQ multiplex PCR; TCRdb holds only in-frame clones, not every one. The table lists around 180,000 clones, 60% of them singletons. This clone was counted a single time. Its antigen is still unknown. The CDR3 loop spans 17 amino acids. V was pared by 0 bases and J by 5 bases, with 9 bases of the junction left unmatched. Stated treatment: oral pan-JAK inhibitor, 5-10 mg twice daily. V and J are TRBV23-1 and TRBJ2-1; TRBD2 agrees at 8 bases. TRBV23-1 is designated an ORF whose function remains uncertain. The receptor comes from a human donor with alopecia areata. Sequenced here: CD4+ T cells sorted from blood, sampled at week 24, from a patient treated with tofacitinib. The chain's CDR3 is CASSQSCRAGADNEQFF. CDR3 DNA: TGCGCCAGCAGTCAATCTTGTCGAGCGGGGGCTGACAATGAGCAGTTCTTC.